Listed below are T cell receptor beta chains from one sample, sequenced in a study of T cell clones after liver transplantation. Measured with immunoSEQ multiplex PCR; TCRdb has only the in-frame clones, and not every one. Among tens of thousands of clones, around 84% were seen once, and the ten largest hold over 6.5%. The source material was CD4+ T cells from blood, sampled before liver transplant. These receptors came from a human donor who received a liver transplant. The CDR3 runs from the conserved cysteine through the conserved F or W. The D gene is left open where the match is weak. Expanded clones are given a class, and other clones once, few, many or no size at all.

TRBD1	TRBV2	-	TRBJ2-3	TGTGCCAGCAGTACCGGGACAGTAGGTGCTACGCAGTATTTT	CASSTGTVGATQYF
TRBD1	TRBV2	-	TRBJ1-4	TGTGCCAGCAGGTACAGGGGAGAAGGGGAAAAACTGTTTTTT	CASRYRGEGEKLFF
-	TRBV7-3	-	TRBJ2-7	TGTGCCAGCCGCTTGGCGGGGAGCGACGAGCAGTACTTC	CASRLAGSDEQYF
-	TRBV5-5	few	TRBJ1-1	TGTGCCAGCAGCTTTTCACAGGTGACTGAAGCTTTCTTT	CASSFSQVTEAFF
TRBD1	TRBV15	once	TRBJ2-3	TGTGCCACCAGCAGAGACCTAGGACAGGGGGTAGATACGCAGTATTTT	CATSRDLGQGVDTQYF
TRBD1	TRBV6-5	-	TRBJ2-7	TGTGCCAGCAGTCTTTACAGGGGCGCGTACGAGCAGTACTTC	CASSLYRGAYEQYF
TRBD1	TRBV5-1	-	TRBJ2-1	TGCGCCAGCAGCTTATGGACAGGTTTGAATGAGCAGTTCTTC	CASSLWTGLNEQFF
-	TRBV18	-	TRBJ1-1	TGTGCCAGCTCACCGGGGGGTAACACTGAAGCTTTCTTT	CASSPGGNTEAFF
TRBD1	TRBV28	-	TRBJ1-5	TGTGCCAGCAGTCCAGGACAGGCCTACAATCAGCCCCAGCATTTT	CASSPGQAYNQPQHF
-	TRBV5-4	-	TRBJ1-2	TGTGCCAGCAGCACCGGACAGACTAACTATGGCTACACCTTC	CASSTGQTNYGYTF
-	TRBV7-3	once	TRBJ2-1	TGTGCCAGCAGCTTAGACGGGAGCTCCTACAATGAGCAGTTCTTC	CASSLDGSSYNEQFF
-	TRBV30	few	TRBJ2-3	TGTGCGGGGGGTAGCCACACAGATACGCAGTATTTT	CAGGSHTDTQYF
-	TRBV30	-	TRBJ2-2	TGTGCCCGCCGGAGGATAACGAACACCGGGGAGCTGTTTTTT	CARRRITNTGELFF
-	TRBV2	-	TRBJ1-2	TGTGCCAGGTCAGGGGTCCGGGGAGTTGGCTACACCTTC	CARSGVRGVGYTF
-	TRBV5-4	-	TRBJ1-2	TGTGCCAGCAGCGTGGGCGTCGACTATGGCTACACCTTC	CASSVGVDYGYTF
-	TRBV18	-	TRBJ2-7	TGTGCCAGCTCACAGGGGGGTAGCGGAACCTACGAGCAGTACTTC	CASSQGGSGTYEQYF
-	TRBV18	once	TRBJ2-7	TGTGCCAGCTCACGAGGGACCTTTCAGTACGAGCAGTACTTC	CASSRGTFQYEQYF
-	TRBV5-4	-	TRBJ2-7	TGTGCCAGCAGCCTGGACTCCAAATCCACCTACGAGCAGTACTTC	CASSLDSKSTYEQYF
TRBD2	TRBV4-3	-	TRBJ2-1	TGCGCCAGCAGCCAAGTTTTCAAGGCCCGGGGGGGGGAGCAGTTCTTC	CASSQVFKARGGEQFF
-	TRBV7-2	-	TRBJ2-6	TGTGCCAGCAGCGAACACCCTTCTGGGGCCAACGTCCTGACTTTC	CASSEHPSGANVLTF
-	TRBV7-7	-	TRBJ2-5	TGTGCCAGCAGCTTAGGCGGTCAGGGGCACGAGACCCAGTACTTC	CASSLGGQGHETQYF
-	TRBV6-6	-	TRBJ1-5	TGTGCCAGCAGTCCACAGCTTAATAGCAATCAGCCCCAGCATTTT	CASSPQLNSNQPQHF
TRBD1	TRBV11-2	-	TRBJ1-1	TGTGCCAGCAGCGATCGGGACAGGGGGAGTAACACTGAAGCTTTCTTT	CASSDRDRGSNTEAFF